This T cell receptor (beta chain) came from a study of PD-L1 blockade in urothelial cancer. Study-level background: Of prior chemotherapy regimens, patients had received between 0 and 3. A median blood sample held 141,255 T cells and tens of thousands of unique TCRs.

Unmatched junction bases numbered 4, after V lost 1 base and J lost 8 bases. The CDR3 is 14 amino acids. Germline CDR1 MGHRA, CDR2 YSYEKL. Sequencing used immunoSEQ multiplex PCR; TCRdb keeps in-frame clones, though not all of them. Altogether about 56,000 clones are present, approximately 85% being singletons, with the ten largest covering approximately 15%. Time point: pretreatment peripheral blood. This chain connects TRBV4-1 to TRBJ1-2; 10 nucleotides align to TRBD1. This clonotype was sampled from a man between 70 and 80 years old with urothelial cancer. The sequencing here drew on PBMCs, taken around atezolizumab (anti-PD-L1) treatment. The CDR3 is CASSQVGQGLGYTF. CDR3 nucleotide sequence: TGCGCCAGCAGCCAAGTGGGACAGGGGTTAGGCTACACCTTC.